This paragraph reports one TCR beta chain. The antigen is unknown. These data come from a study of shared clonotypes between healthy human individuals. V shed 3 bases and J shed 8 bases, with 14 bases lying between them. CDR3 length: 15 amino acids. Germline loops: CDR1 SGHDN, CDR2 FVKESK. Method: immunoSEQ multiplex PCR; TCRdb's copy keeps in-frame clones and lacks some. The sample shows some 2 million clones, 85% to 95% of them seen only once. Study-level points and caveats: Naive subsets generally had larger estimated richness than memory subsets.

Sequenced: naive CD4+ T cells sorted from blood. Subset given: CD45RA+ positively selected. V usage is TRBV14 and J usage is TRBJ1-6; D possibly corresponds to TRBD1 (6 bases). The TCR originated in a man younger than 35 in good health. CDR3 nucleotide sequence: TGTGCCAGCAGCCACACTACAGGGAAACATTCACCCCTCCACTTT. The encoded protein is CASSHTTGKHSPLHF. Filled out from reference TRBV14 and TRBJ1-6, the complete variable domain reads EAGVTQFPSHSVIEKGQTVTLRCDPISGHDNLYWYRRVMGKEIKFLLHFVKESKQDESGMPNNRFLAERTGGTYSTLKVQPAELEDSGVYFCASSHTTGKHSPLHFGNGTRLTVT.